The 19 T cell receptor beta chains presented below share a single source sample, sequenced in a study of cytomegalovirus exposure and HLA in healthy donors. With 60 Vbeta and 13 Jbeta primers, the PCR was carried out. The data were produced by immunoSEQ multiplex PCR, yet TCRdb's version contains in-frame clones alone and is incomplete. The sample comprises around 72,000 clones, around 77% of which are singletons, and less than 7.5% rests with the top ten. The sample taken for sequencing was PBMCs. These receptors were collected from a man aged 50-59 years in good health and CMV-seronegative.

This clone was counted between two and nine times. The chain uses TRBV6-5 and TRBJ2-2, with D uncertain. V dropped 6 bases and J dropped 6 bases, with 8 bases sitting between them. This CDR3 is 12 amino acids long. Germline values: CDR1 MNHEY, CDR2 SVGAGI. CDR3 residues: CASRANAGELFF. DNA of the CDR3: TGTGCCAGCAGAGCTAACGCCGGGGAGCTGTTTTTT.

The chain has TRBV6-6 and TRBJ1-1, with D perhaps TRBD1 (5 bases). V gave up 5 bases and J gave up 5 bases, with 15 bases separating them. This CDR3 contains 14 residues. The germline V gene encodes CDR1 MNHNY and CDR2 SVGAGI (reference sequence). The CDR3 DNA reads TGTGCCAGCAGTCCCGGGGGGGGAAATACTGAAGCTTTCTTT. Encoded protein: CASSPGGGNTEAFF.

V is TRBV19 and J is TRBJ2-5, with D tentatively TRBD2 (6 bases). Germline assignment: CDR1 LNHDA and CDR2 SQIVND (reference sequence). This CDR3 contains 13 residues. The V end was cut by 9 bases, the J end by 5 bases, with 16 bases between. The CDR3 nucleotides are TGTGCCAGCCGGCATTTACGGGGGGAGACCCAGTACTTC. This translates into CASRHLRGETQYF.

V gene TRBV7-9 combines with J gene TRBJ1-3, with D possibly being TRBD1 (6 bases). The V end was cut by 6 bases, the J end by 4 bases, with 22 bases between. Germline lookup yields CDR1 SEHNR and CDR2 FQNEAQ (reference sequence). The CDR3 is 17 amino acids. Here the CDR3 DNA reads TGTGCCAGCAGAAGTCAGGGGCTTGCCCCCCTCGGAAACACCATATATTTT. It yields the protein CASRSQGLAPLGNTIYF.

The gene calls are TRBV9 and TRBJ2-3, with D maybe TRBD2 (6 bases). Germline V lookup: CDR1 SGDLS, CDR2 YYNGEE. Trimming pared 4 bases from V and 0 bases from J, leaving 12 bases between. There are 15 residues in the CDR3. CDR3 in DNA: TGTGCCAGCAGCCCTTGGGCGGGGAGCACAGATACGCAGTATTTT. Its protein product is CASSPWAGSTDTQYF.

J is TRBJ1-1 and V is TRBV7-8, with 7 bases aligning to TRBD1. Per germline, CDR1 SGHVS and CDR2 FQNEAQ. This CDR3 spans 13 amino acids. The V segment lost 4 bases and the J segment 10 bases; nucleotides outside the gene matches: 9. The CDR3 coding sequence is TGTGCCAGCAGCTCAACTGGACAGGTCGGAGCTTTCTTT. It is translated as CASSSTGQVGAFF.

The chain recombines TRBV19 with TRBJ1-2; possibly TRBD1 for D (6 bases). Deletions cut 6 bases from V and 5 bases from J, with 10 bases between. In germline, CDR1 is LNHDA, CDR2 SQIVND (reference sequence). The CDR3 has 12 residues. CDR3 sequence reads: CASRDRKYGYTF. CDR3 bases: TGTGCCAGTAGGGACAGAAAATATGGCTACACCTTC.

The CDR3 DNA reads as TGCGCCAGCAGCTTGGGAGGCACTAATGAAAAACTGTTTTTT. Amino acids: CASSLGGTNEKLFF. The rearrangement uses TRBV5-1 and TRBJ1-4; no reliable D call. The CDR3 covers 14 residues. The ends were cut back, 0 bases at V and 2 bases at J, with 5 bases in the middle. CDR1 is SGHRS and CDR2 is YFSETQ in the germline V gene.

The chain joins TRBV10-3 to TRBJ1-2; D is unresolved. Trimming cost V 2 bases and J 5 bases, with 6 bases left between them. Germline CDR1 is ENHRY and CDR2 is SYGVKD. The CDR3 is 12 amino acids. CDR3 in DNA: TGTGCCATCAGTGAGGGTCTATATGGCTACACCTTC. Its translation is CAISEGLYGYTF.

The chain recombines TRBV19 with TRBJ1-5, with TRBD1 matching 11 bases. This CDR3 region has 18 residues. Germline trimming cut 3 bases from V and 1 base from J; bases unmatched to any gene: 8. Per the germline V gene, CDR1 is LNHDA and CDR2 is SQIVND (reference sequence). The CDR3 loop is CASSIGTGGDISNQPQHF. CDR3 nucleotide sequence: TGTGCCAGTAGTATTGGGACAGGGGGGGATATCAGCAATCAGCCCCAGCATTTT.

The rearrangement uses TRBV6-1 and TRBJ2-3; 11 bases fit TRBD2. The ends lost 0 bases at V and 12 bases at J; junction bases unmatched: 8. CDR1 and CDR2 (germline): MNHNS, SASEGT. The CDR3 length is 15 residues. The CDR3 region is CASSEAGLAGGKQYF. The DNA of the CDR3 is TGTGCCAGCAGTGAAGCGGGGCTAGCGGGGGGTAAACAGTATTTT.

The chain combines TRBV28 with TRBJ1-1; D gene ambiguous. The germline V gene has CDR1 MDHEN and CDR2 SYDVKM. The CDR3 runs 16 residues. V gave up 1 base and J gave up 3 bases, with 15 bases separating them. DNA of the CDR3: TGTGCCAGCAGTTTATTTAGTCTCGGGAAGGACACTGAAGCTTTCTTT. Translation gives CASSLFSLGKDTEAFF.

As DNA, the CDR3 is TGCAGCGTTGGGACAGGATCGAACTACGAGCAGTACTTC. Amino acids: CSVGTGSNYEQYF. The chain employs TRBV29-1 and TRBJ2-7, with TRBD1 identical over 7 bases. Germline values: CDR1 SQVTM, CDR2 ANQGSEA. The CDR3 runs 13 residues. V gave up 4 bases and J gave up 3 bases; unmatched junction bases: 6.

The chain joins TRBV6-5 to TRBJ2-3; perhaps TRBD1 as D (5 bases). Trimming shortened V by 0 bases and J by 1 base, and 5 bases separated the two germline ends. The CDR3 consists of 14 residues. From germline, CDR1 is MNHEY and CDR2 SVGAGI. CDR3 sequence: CASSYSTGTDTQYF. The CDR3 DNA reads as TGTGCCAGCAGTTACTCGACAGGCACAGATACGCAGTATTTT.

J is TRBJ1-1 and V is TRBV9, with D possibly TRBD1 on 6 matching bases. The CDR3 covers 13 residues. V lost 4 bases and J 8 bases, leaving 15 bases between the germline ends. Germline V gives CDR1 SGDLS, CDR2 YYNGEE. CDR3 in amino acids: CASSSHGGAEAFF. The CDR3 nucleotides read TGTGCCAGCAGCTCCCATGGGGGCGCGGAAGCTTTCTTT.

Only one count was recorded for this clone. The chain joins TRBV7-2 to TRBJ2-4; 7 bases line up with TRBD2. Germline-derived CDR1 and CDR2 are SGHTA and FQGNSA. The CDR3 consists of 13 residues. With V trimmed by 6 bases and J by 8 bases, 7 bases remained unmatched. Here the CDR3 reads CASSRDRGDIQYF. The CDR3 DNA follows: TGTGCCAGCAGTAGAGACCGGGGGGACATTCAGTACTTC.

V is TRBV7-9 and J is TRBJ1-2; the D gene is possibly TRBD1 (5 bases). The CDR3 has 16 residues. Germline lookup yields CDR1 SEHNR and CDR2 FQNEAQ (reference sequence). Trimming shortened V by 5 bases and J by 3 bases, and 19 bases separated the two germline ends. The CDR3 coding sequence is TGTGCCAGCAGCCCCGAGAATGGGGCGCTTTACTATGGCTACACCTTC. Translating it yields CASSPENGALYYGYTF.

V usage is TRBV7-2 and J usage is TRBJ2-7, with 8 nucleotides matching TRBD2. The CDR3 totals 17 residues. V shed 1 base, J shed 6 bases, and the junction held 14 bases outside the gene matches. Looked up from germline, CDR1 is SGHTA and CDR2 is FQGNSA. The CDR3 protein is CASSLGPSGPRGREQYF. The CDR3 bases are TGTGCCAGCAGCTTAGGGCCTAGCGGGCCGCGGGGTCGCGAGCAGTACTTC. The full variable domain, its missing parts supplied by reference TRBV7-2 and TRBJ2-7, is GAGVSQSPSNKVTEKGKDVELRCDPISGHTALYWYRQSLGQGLEFLIYFQGNSAPDKSGLPSDRFSAERTGGSVSTLTIQRTQQEDSAVYLCASSLGPSGPRGREQYFGPGTRLTVT.

The J gene is TRBJ2-5, the V gene TRBV19; TRBD2 matches at 12 bases. Germline CDR1 LNHDA, CDR2 SQIVND (reference sequence). V lost 5 bases to trimming and J lost 5 bases; unmatched junction nucleotides: 9. The CDR3 has 16 amino acids. The CDR3 coding sequence is TGTGCCAGTAGTGCCTCACTAGCGGGGGGTGGGGAGACCCAGTACTTC. It codes for CASSASLAGGGETQYF. Variable domain in full (rest from reference TRBV19 and TRBJ2-5): DGGITQSPKYLFRKEGQNVTLSCEQNLNHDAMYWYRQDPGQGLRLIYYSQIVNDFQKGDIAEGYSVSREKKESFPLTVTSAQKNPTAFYLCASSASLAGGGETQYFGPGTRLLVL.